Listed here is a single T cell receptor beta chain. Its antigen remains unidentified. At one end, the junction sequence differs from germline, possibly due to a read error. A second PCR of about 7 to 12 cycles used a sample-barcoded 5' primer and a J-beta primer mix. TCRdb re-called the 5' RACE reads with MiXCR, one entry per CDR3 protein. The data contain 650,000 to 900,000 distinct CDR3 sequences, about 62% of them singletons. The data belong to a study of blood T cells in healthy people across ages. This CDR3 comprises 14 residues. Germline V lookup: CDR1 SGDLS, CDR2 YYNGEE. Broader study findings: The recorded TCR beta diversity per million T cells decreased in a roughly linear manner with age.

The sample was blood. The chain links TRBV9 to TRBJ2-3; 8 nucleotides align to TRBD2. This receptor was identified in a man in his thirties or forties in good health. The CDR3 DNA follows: TGTGTCAGCAGCCCAGCGGGGGTCACAGATACGCAGTATTTT. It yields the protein CVSSPAGVTDTQYF.